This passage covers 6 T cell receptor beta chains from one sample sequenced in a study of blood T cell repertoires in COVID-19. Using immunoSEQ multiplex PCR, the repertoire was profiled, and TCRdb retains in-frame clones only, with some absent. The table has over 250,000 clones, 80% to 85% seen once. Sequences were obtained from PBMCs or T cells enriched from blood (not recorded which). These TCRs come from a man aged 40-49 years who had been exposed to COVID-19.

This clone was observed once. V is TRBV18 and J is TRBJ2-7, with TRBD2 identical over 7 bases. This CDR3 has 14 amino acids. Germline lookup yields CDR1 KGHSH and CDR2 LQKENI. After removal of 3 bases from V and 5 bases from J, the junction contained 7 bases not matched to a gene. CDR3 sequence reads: CASSPGGSSHEQYF. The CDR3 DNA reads TGTGCCAGCTCACCCGGCGGGAGTAGCCACGAGCAGTACTTC.

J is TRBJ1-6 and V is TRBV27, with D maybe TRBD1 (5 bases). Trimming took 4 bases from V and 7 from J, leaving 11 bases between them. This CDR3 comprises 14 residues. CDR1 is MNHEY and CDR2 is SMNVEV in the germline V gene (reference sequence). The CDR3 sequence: CASSSVAGNSPLHF. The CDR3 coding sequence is TGTGCCAGCAGTTCGGTCGCAGGGAATTCACCCCTCCACTTT.

The CDR3 is CASRTLQGLDYGYTF. CDR3 sequence (DNA): TGTGCCAGCAGGACTTTACAGGGGTTGGACTATGGCTACACCTTC. This chain links TRBV7-9 with TRBJ1-2; 7 bases fit TRBD1. Germline lookup yields CDR1 SEHNR and CDR2 FQNEAQ (reference sequence). The CDR3 totals 15 residues. Trimming at V came to 6 bases and at J to 3 bases, leaving 10 bases not matched to a gene.

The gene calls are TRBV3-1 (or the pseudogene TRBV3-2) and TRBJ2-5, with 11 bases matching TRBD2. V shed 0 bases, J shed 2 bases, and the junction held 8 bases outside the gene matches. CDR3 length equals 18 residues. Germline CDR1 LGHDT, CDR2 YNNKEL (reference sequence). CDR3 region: CASSQDPRLAGKQETQYF. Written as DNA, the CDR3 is TGTGCCAGCAGCCAAGACCCTCGACTAGCGGGAAAGCAAGAGACCCAGTACTTC.

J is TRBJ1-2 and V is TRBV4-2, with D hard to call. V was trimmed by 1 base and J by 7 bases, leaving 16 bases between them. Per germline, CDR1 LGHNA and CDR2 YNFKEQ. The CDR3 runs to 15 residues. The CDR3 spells CASSQAVPETFGYTF. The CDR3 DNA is TGTGCCAGCAGCCAAGCTGTCCCAGAGACTTTTGGCTACACCTTC.

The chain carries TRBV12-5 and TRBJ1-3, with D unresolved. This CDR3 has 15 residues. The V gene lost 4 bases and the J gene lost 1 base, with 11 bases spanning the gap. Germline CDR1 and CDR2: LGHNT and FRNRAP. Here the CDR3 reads CASGSRVRSGNTIYF. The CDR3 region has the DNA TGTGCTAGTGGTTCCCGGGTTAGATCTGGAAACACCATATATTTT.